The 7 T cell receptor beta chains reported below all come from one sample, sequenced in a study of T cell changes during pregnancy in multiple sclerosis. Sequencing used immunoSEQ multiplex PCR; TCRdb keeps in-frame clones, though not all of them. The data contain approximately 54,000 clones, 80% to 95% of them singletons. This sample comprised peripheral blood, obtained after pregnancy. Receptors were obtained from a female donor in good health, enrolled as a control in a pregnancy study.

The chain joins TRBV5-8 to TRBJ1-1; 8 bases fit TRBD1. Germline V lookup: CDR1 SGHTS, CDR2 YDEGEE. V was pared by 3 bases and J by 2 bases, with 9 bases of the junction left unmatched. This CDR3 has 16 residues. The CDR3 DNA is TGTGCCAGCAGCTCCGAAACCGGGACAGGAAACACTGAAGCTTTCTTT. Its translation: CASSSETGTGNTEAFF.

V and J are TRBV5-4 and TRBJ2-1, with TRBD2 matching over 7 bases. Germline values: CDR1 SGHNT, CDR2 YYREEE (reference sequence). Unmatched junction bases numbered 5, after V lost 2 bases and J lost 6 bases. This CDR3 is built from 14 residues. The CDR3 coding sequence is TGTGCCAGCAGCTTAGGGCTAGCGGCCAATGAGCAGTTCTTC. This gives the protein CASSLGLAANEQFF.

V usage is TRBV28 and J usage is TRBJ2-7; D call uncertain. Germline values: CDR1 MDHEN, CDR2 SYDVKM. The CDR3 totals 13 residues. Deletions cut 8 bases from V and 0 bases from J, with 11 bases between. The CDR3 nucleotides read TGTGCCAGCGTGTCCAGAAGCTCCTACGAGCAGTACTTC. This translates into CASVSRSSYEQYF.

The genes are TRBV28 and TRBJ1-6; TRBD1 is a possible D gene (5 bases). The CDR3 spans 20 residues. V dropped 5 bases and J dropped 5 bases, with 28 bases sitting between them. Germline assignment: CDR1 MDHEN and CDR2 SYDVKM. The CDR3 protein is CASSPFYNRGPTTNNSPLHF. As DNA, the CDR3 is TGTGCCAGCAGTCCCTTTTATAATAGGGGCCCCACTACTAATAATTCACCCCTCCACTTT.

This clone is classed as medium-sized. For the CDR3, the DNA is TGTGCCAGCAGTGGATCCGTGGAGGGGAGCTATGGCTACACCTTC. It yields the protein CASSGSVEGSYGYTF. This rearrangement joins TRBV6-5 to TRBJ1-2; the D gene is possibly TRBD1 (5 bases). CDR3 size: 15 residues. Looked up from germline, CDR1 is MNHEY and CDR2 is SVGAGI. V shed 5 bases and J shed 4 bases, with 17 bases lying between them.

This clone has only a few counts. The chain uses TRBV2 and TRBJ1-5; 8 bases are shared with TRBD1. Germline V lookup: CDR1 SNHLY, CDR2 FYNNEI. Trimming took 5 bases from V and 2 from J; bases not matched to a gene: 8. This CDR3 region has 16 residues. The CDR3 here is CASSSPPTGGNQPQHF. The CDR3 coding sequence is TGTGCCAGCAGTTCCCCCCCGACAGGGGGCAATCAGCCCCAGCATTTT. Together with reference TRBV2 and TRBJ1-5, the CDR3 gives the full variable domain: EPEVTQTPSHQVTQMGQEVILRCVPISNHLYFYWYRQILGQKVEFLVSFYNNEISEKSEIFDDQFSVERPDGSNFTLKIRSTKLEDSAMYFCASSSPPTGGNQPQHFGDGTRLSIL.

This clone came up once. CDR3 loop: CASSDTPRREGYTF. The CDR3 DNA is TGTGCCAGCAGTGATACCCCGAGGAGGGAGGGCTACACCTTC. The V call is TRBV25-1, the J call TRBJ1-2, with unresolved D. The CDR3 is 14 amino acids. V shed 3 bases and J shed 8 bases, with 16 bases lying between them. The germline V gene encodes CDR1 MGHDK and CDR2 SYGVNS.